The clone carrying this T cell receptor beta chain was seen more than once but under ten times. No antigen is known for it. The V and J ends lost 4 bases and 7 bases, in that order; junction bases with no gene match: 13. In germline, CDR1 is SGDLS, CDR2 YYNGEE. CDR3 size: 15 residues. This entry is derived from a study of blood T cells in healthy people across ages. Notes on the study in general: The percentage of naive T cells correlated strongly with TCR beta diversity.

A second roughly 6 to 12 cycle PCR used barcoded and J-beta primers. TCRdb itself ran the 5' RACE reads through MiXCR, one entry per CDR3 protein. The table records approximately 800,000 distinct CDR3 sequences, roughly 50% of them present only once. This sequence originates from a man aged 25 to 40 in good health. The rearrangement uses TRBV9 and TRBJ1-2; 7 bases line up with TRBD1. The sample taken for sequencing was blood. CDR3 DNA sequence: TGTGCCAGCAGCATTTCACAGGGGCGCAAGGGTGGCTACACCTTC. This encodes CASSISQGRKGGYTF.